Below, 16 T cell receptor beta chains from the same sample are listed, as sequenced in a study of identical twins. TCRdb reanalysed the 5' RACE reads using MiXCR and keeps one entry per CDR3 protein. This sample has under 900,000 distinct CDR3 sequences; roughly 18% occur once, and the top ten carry over 10%. This sample also appeared in a second study, on T cells expressing NK-cell markers.

Input material: PBMCs. These receptors were taken from a woman aged 18-29 years in good health.

This rearrangement joins TRBV7-9 to TRBJ2-7, with 7 bases aligning to TRBD2. The CDR3 length is 14 residues. With 5 bases clipped from V and 2 bases from J, the junction kept 6 bases outside the gene matches. Germline CDR1 and CDR2: SEHNR and FQNEAQ (reference sequence). DNA of the CDR3: TGTGCCAGCAGCCCTTTGACTAGCACCTACGAGCAGTACTTC. Protein product: CASSPLTSTYEQYF.

The CDR3 sequence is CSAITGFGETQYF. In nucleotides, the CDR3 is TGCAGTGCCATTACAGGGTTCGGGGAGACCCAGTACTTC. The rearrangement joins TRBV20-1 to TRBJ2-5; TRBD1 might be the D (6 bases). Trimming took off 6 bases at V and 5 bases at J, with 16 bases between the two ends. Germline V gives CDR1 DFQATT, CDR2 SNEGSKA (reference sequence). CDR3 length equals 13 residues.

The sample holds many counts of this clonotype. The CDR3 is CASSLGVGVDGYTF. DNA of the CDR3: TGTGCCAGCAGTTTGGGGGTGGGCGTCGATGGCTACACCTTC. The V call is TRBV12-3 or TRBV12-4, the J call TRBJ1-2, with D possibly TRBD1 on 5 matching bases. With 3 bases removed from V and 6 bases from J, the gap between germline ends came to 14 bases. The CDR3 totals 14 residues.

The table lists this clonotype with a few counts. This sequence joins TRBV24-1 and TRBJ2-1, with TRBD2 identical over 11 bases. V was clipped by 3 bases and J by 3 bases; unmatched bases: 3. The CDR3 covers 16 residues. The V gene's germline CDR1 is KGHDR and CDR2 SFDVKD. The CDR3 sequence is CATSDPGLAGYNEQFF. The CDR3 coding sequence is TGTGCCACCAGTGATCCCGGACTAGCGGGCTACAATGAGCAGTTCTTC.

The rearrangement links TRBV15 to TRBJ2-5; TRBD2 is a possible D gene (5 bases). Germline-derived CDR1 and CDR2 are LNHNV and YYDKDF (reference sequence). The CDR3 sequence is 14 residues long. Trimming cost V 5 bases and J 1 base, with 11 bases left between them. This CDR3 reads CATSPPGTQETQYF. CDR3 DNA sequence: TGTGCCACCAGCCCCCCGGGAACCCAAGAGACCCAGTACTTC.

This clonotype was counted between two and nine times. The J gene is TRBJ2-7, the V gene TRBV5-4; 8 bases fit TRBD2. Germline CDR1 SGHNT, CDR2 YYREEE (reference sequence). Trimming removed 4 bases from V and 4 bases from J; junction bases left unmatched: 10. There are 15 residues in the CDR3. In nucleotides, the CDR3 is TGTGCCAGCAGCGGAGCTCCGGGACTAGGGTACGAGCAGTACTTC. It specifies CASSGAPGLGYEQYF.

This clonotype has just a few counts. The chain couples TRBV7-2 to TRBJ2-3; a possible D gene is TRBD2 (6 bases). Germline CDR1 SGHTA, CDR2 FQGNSA. The V and J ends lost 6 bases and 0 bases respectively, with 13 bases between them. CDR3 size: 15 residues. The CDR3 is CASRASVYSTDTQYF. CDR3 nucleotide sequence: TGTGCCAGCAGGGCTAGCGTTTATAGCACAGATACGCAGTATTTT.

The CDR3 DNA sequence: TGCAGTGCTAGACCCTCCAACTATGGCTACACCTTC. It encodes CSARPSNYGYTF. The V call is TRBV20-1, the J call TRBJ1-2, with D unresolved. In germline, CDR1 is DFQATT, CDR2 SNEGSKA (reference sequence). CDR3 length equals 12 residues. V was shortened by 2 bases and J by 2 bases, with 6 bases between the two germline ends.

The chain employs TRBV6-1 and TRBJ1-4; 7 bases match TRBD1. This CDR3 region has 15 residues. After removal of 6 bases from V and 11 bases from J, the junction contained 15 bases not matched to a gene. CDR1 and CDR2 (germline): MNHNS, SASEGT. CDR3 loop: CASRETGLGSWKLFF. The CDR3 bases are TGTGCCAGCAGGGAGACAGGGCTGGGGAGTTGGAAACTGTTTTTT.

This clonotype was seen a few times. V is TRBV5-1 and J is TRBJ2-1; D might be TRBD2 (5 bases). V shed 4 bases and J shed 7 bases, with 24 bases lying between them. Looked up from germline, CDR1 is SGHRS and CDR2 is YFSETQ. The CDR3 has 17 amino acids. This CDR3 reads CASSRTLAPRKVNEQFF. In DNA form, the CDR3 reads TGCGCCAGCAGCCGCACTCTAGCCCCAAGGAAGGTGAATGAGCAGTTCTTC.

The table lists this clonotype with a few counts. This chain connects TRBV11-2 to TRBJ2-3, with 10 positions matching TRBD2. V gave up 3 bases and J gave up 8 bases; unmatched junction bases: 8. This CDR3 has 15 amino acids. Per the germline V gene, CDR1 is SGHAT and CDR2 is FQNNGV. Here the CDR3 reads CASSFSGGPSATQYF. For the CDR3, the DNA is TGTGCCAGCAGCTTTAGCGGGGGGCCCTCAGCTACGCAGTATTTT.

This clonotype was seen more than once but under ten times. The rearrangement uses TRBV7-6 and TRBJ2-7, with 7 bases that match TRBD1. The CDR3 contains 13 residues. Germline V gene data show CDR1 as SGHVS and CDR2 as FNYEAQ. The junction had 4 bases not matched to a gene; V was cut back by 1 base and J by 7 bases. CDR3 region: CASSLGRGIEQYF. Here the CDR3 DNA reads TGTGCCAGCAGCTTAGGCAGGGGGATAGAGCAGTACTTC.

The chain links TRBV5-1 to TRBJ2-7; 11 bases match TRBD2. The CDR3 loop spans 14 amino acids. The germline gives CDR1 SGHRS, CDR2 YFSETQ. V was pared by 0 bases and J by 6 bases, with 2 bases of the junction left unmatched. The CDR3 reads CASSLVAGGGEQYF. The CDR3 DNA reads TGCGCCAGCAGCTTGGTAGCGGGAGGGGGCGAGCAGTACTTC.

The rearrangement uses TRBV12-3 or TRBV12-4 and TRBJ2-3; D is perhaps TRBD2 (6 bases). The CDR3 contains 19 residues. The V and J ends lost 2 bases and 4 bases respectively, with 25 bases between them. The DNA of the CDR3 is TGTGCCAGCAGTTTAAGCCGGGGACGGACTACTTACTTTTCAGATACGCAGTATTTT. This gives the protein CASSLSRGRTTYFSDTQYF.

The chain joins TRBV19 to TRBJ2-1; the D gene is possibly TRBD2 (6 bases). V was cut by 3 bases and J by 6 bases, with 15 bases left in between. The CDR3 spans 15 residues. CDR1 is LNHDA and CDR2 is SQIVND in the germline V gene (reference sequence). CDR3 bases: TGTGCCAGTAGTATTAATCCGGGAGTAGTCAATGAGCAGTTCTTC. Its translation is CASSINPGVVNEQFF.

The rearrangement uses TRBV5-1 and TRBJ2-3; D not certain. The CDR3 has 14 residues. Trimming stripped 4 bases from V and 1 base from J, with 10 bases between. In germline, CDR1 is SGHRS, CDR2 YFSETQ. CDR3 region: CASSPEPGTDTQYF. CDR3 bases: TGCGCCAGCAGCCCGGAACCCGGCACAGATACGCAGTATTTT.